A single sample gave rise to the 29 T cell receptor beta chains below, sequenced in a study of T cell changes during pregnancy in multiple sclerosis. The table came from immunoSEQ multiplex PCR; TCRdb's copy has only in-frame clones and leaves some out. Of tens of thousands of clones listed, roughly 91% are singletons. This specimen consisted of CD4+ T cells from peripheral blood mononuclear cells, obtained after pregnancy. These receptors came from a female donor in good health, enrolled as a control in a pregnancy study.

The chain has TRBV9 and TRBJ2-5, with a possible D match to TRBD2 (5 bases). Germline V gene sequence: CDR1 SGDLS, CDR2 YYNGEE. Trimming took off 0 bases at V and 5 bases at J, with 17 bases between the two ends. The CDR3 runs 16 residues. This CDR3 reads CASSVGSRSGSETQYF. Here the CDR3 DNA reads TGTGCCAGCAGCGTAGGTTCACGCTCGGGGTCGGAGACCCAGTACTTC. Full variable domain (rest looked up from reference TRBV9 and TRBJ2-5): DSGVTQTPKHLITATGQRVTLRCSPRSGDLSVYWYQQSLDQGLQFLIQYYNGEERAKGNILERFSAQQFPDLHSELNLSSLELGDSALYFCASSVGSRSGSETQYFGPGTRLLVL.

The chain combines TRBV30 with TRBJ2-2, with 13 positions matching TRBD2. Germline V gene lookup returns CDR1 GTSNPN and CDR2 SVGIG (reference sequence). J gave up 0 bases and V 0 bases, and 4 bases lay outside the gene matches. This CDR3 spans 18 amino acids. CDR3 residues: CAWSVTSGRPSNTGELFF. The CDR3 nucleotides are TGTGCCTGGAGTGTGACTAGCGGGAGGCCCTCGAACACCGGGGAGCTGTTTTTT.

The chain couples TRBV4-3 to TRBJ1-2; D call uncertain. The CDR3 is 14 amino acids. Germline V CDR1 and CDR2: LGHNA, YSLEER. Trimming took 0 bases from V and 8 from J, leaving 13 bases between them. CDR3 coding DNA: TGCGCCAGCAGCCAAGATTTCGCTGCTAGGGGCTACACCTTC. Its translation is CASSQDFAARGYTF.

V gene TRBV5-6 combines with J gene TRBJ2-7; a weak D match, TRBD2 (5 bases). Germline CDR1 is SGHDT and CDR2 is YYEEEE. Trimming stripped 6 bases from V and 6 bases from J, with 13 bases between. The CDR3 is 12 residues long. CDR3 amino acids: CASTFLASEQYF. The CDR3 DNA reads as TGTGCCAGCACCTTTTTAGCGAGCGAGCAGTACTTC.

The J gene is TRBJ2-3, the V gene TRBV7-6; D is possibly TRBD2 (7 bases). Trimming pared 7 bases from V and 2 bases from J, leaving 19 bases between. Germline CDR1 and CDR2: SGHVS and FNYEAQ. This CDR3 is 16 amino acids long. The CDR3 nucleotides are TGTGCCAGCACGAGAGGGGCGGGGGCGATCACAGATACGCAGTATTTT. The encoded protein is CASTRGAGAITDTQYF.

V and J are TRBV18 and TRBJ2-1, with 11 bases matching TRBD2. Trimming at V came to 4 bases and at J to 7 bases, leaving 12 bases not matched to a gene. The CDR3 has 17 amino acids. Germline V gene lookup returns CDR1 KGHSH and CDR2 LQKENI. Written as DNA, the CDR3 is TGTGCCAGCTCACTGCTTTCTAGCGGGGGGCCAGGGAATGAGCAGTTCTTC. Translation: CASSLLSSGGPGNEQFF.

The CDR3 DNA sequence: TGTGCCAGCAGTTACTCGTACTCATCCTACGAGCAGTACTTC. Translating gives CASSYSYSSYEQYF. The gene calls are TRBV6-5 and TRBJ2-7, with D hard to call. The germline gives CDR1 MNHEY, CDR2 SVGAGI. The CDR3 covers 14 residues. V shed 0 bases and J shed 1 base, with 7 bases lying between them.

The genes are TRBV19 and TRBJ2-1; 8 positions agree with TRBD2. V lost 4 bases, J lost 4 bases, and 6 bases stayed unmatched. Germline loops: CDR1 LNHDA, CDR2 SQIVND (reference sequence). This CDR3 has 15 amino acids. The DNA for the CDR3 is TGTGCCAGTAGTACCTCTGGCGGGGGGTACAATGAGCAGTTCTTC. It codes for CASSTSGGGYNEQFF. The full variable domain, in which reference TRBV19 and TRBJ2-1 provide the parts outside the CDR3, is DGGITQSPKYLFRKEGQNVTLSCEQNLNHDAMYWYRQDPGQGLRLIYYSQIVNDFQKGDIAEGYSVSREKKESFPLTVTSAQKNPTAFYLCASSTSGGGYNEQFFGPGTRLTVL.

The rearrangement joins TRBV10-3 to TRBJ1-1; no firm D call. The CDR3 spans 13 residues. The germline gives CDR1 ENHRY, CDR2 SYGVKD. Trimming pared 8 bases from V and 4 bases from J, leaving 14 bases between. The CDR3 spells CAILDQSGTEAFF. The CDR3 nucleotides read TGTGCCATCCTTGATCAAAGCGGCACTGAAGCTTTCTTT.

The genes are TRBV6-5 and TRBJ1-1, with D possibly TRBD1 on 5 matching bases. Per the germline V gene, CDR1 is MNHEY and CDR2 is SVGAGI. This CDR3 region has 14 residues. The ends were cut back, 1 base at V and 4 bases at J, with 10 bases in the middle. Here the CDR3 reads CASSYLDGGTEAFF. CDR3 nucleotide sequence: TGTGCCAGCAGTTACTTGGACGGGGGCACTGAAGCTTTCTTT.

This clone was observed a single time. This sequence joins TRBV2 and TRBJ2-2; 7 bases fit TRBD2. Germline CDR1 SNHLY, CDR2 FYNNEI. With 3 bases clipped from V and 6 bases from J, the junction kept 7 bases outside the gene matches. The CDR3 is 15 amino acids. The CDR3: CASSERTGGSGELFF. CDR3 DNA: TGTGCCAGCAGTGAGAGGACCGGGGGGTCCGGGGAGCTGTTTTTT.

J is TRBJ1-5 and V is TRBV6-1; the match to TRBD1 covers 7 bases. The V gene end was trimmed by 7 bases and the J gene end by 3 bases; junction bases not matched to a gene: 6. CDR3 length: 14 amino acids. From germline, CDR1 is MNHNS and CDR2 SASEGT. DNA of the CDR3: TGTGCCAGCACCGGGGGACAGACCAATCAGCCCCAGCATTTT. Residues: CASTGGQTNQPQHF.

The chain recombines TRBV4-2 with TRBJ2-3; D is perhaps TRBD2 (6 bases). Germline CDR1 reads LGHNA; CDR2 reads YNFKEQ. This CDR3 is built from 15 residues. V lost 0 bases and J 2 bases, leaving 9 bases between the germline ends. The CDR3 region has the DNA TGTGCCAGCAGCCAAGAAGTAGCGGTCACAGATACGCAGTATTTT. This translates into CASSQEVAVTDTQYF.

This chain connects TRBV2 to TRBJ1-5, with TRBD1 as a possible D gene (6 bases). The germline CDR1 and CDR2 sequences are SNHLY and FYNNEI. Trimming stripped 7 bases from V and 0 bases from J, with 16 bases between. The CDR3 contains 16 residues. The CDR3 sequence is CASKRTARDSNQPQHF. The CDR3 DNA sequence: TGTGCCAGCAAACGGACAGCCCGGGATAGCAATCAGCCCCAGCATTTT.

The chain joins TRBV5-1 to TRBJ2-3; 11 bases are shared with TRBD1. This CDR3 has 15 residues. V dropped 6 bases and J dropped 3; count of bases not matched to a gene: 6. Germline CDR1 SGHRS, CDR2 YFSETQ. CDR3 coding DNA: TGCGCCAGCACCACCGGGACAGGGGGTACAGATACGCAGTATTTT. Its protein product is CASTTGTGGTDTQYF. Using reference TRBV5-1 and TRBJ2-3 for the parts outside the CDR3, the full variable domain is KAGVTQTPRYLIKTRGQQVTLSCSPISGHRSVSWYQQTPGQGLQFLFEYFSETQRNKGNFPGRFSGRQFSNSRSEMNVSTLELGDSALYLCASTTGTGGTDTQYFGPGTRLTVL.

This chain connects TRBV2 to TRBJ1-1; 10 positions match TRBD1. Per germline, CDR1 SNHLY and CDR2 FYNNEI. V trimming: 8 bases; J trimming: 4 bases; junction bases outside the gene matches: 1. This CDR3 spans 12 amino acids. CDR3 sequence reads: CASWDRGTEAFF. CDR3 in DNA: TGTGCCAGCTGGGACAGGGGCACTGAAGCTTTCTTT.

The CDR3 reads CASSFGQRGTGETQYF. CDR3 nucleotides: TGTGCCAGCAGTTTCGGCCAGCGGGGTACGGGAGAGACCCAGTACTTC. The chain has TRBV6-5 and TRBJ2-5, with 7 bases fitting TRBD2. V dropped 4 bases and J dropped 4; count of bases not matched to a gene: 12. CDR3 length: 16 amino acids. Looked up from germline, CDR1 is MNHEY and CDR2 is SVGAGI.

The CDR3 region is CASTEAPHTDTQYF. The CDR3 DNA reads as TGCGCCAGCACGGAGGCTCCCCACACAGATACGCAGTATTTT. The chain carries TRBV5-1 and TRBJ2-3; TRBD2 might be the D (5 bases). Germline V gene lookup returns CDR1 SGHRS and CDR2 YFSETQ. The CDR3 extends over 14 amino acids. V shed 6 bases and J shed 2 bases, with 13 bases lying between them.

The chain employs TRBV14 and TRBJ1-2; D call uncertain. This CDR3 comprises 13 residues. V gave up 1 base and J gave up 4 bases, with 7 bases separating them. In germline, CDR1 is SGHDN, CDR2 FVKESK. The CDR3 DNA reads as TGTGCCAGCAGCCAAGTCGCCAGCTATGGCTACACCTTC. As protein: CASSQVASYGYTF.

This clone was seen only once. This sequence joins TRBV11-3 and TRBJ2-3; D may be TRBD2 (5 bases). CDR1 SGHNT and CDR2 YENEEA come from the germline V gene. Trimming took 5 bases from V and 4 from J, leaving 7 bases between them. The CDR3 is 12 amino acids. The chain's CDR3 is CASSPAADTQYF. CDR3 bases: TGTGCCAGCAGCCCAGCGGCAGATACGCAGTATTTT.

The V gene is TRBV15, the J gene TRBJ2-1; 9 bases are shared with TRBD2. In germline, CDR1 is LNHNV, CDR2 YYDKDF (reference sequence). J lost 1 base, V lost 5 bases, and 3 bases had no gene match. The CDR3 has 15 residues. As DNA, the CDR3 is TGTGCCACCAGCCGAAGCGGGGGGTCCTACAATGAGCAGTTCTTC. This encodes CATSRSGGSYNEQFF.

In DNA, the CDR3 is TGTGCCAGCAGCGGCCCTAGTGCAGATACGCAGTATTTT. Translated: CASSGPSADTQYF. The chain uses TRBV9 and TRBJ2-3, with no clear D. Germline-derived CDR1 and CDR2 are SGDLS and YYNGEE. V shed 3 bases and J shed 4 bases, with 9 bases lying between them. This CDR3 is 13 amino acids long.

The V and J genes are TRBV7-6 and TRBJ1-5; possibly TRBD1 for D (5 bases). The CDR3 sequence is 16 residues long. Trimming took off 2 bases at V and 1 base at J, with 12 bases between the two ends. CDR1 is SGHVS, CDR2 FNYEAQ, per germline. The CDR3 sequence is CASSLHPGRSNQPQHF. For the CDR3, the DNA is TGTGCCAGCAGCTTACACCCAGGGAGGAGCAATCAGCCCCAGCATTTT.

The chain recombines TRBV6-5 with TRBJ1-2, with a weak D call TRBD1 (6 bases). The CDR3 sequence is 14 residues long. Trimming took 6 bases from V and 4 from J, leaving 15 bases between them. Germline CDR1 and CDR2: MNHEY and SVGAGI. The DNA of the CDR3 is TGTGCCAGCAGGCCGGGGGGGGCGGCCTATGGCTACACCTTC. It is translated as CASRPGGAAYGYTF.

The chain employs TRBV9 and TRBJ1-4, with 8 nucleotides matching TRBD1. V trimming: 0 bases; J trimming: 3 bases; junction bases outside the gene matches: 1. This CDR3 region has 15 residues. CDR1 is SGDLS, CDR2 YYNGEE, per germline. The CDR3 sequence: CASSVEDRANEKLFF. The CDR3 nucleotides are TGTGCCAGCAGCGTAGAGGACAGGGCTAATGAAAAACTGTTTTTT.

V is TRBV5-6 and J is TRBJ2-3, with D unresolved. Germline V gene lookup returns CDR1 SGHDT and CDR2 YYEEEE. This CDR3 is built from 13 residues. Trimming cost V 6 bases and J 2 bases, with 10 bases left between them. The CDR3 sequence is CASTIPITDTQYF. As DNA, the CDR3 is TGTGCCAGCACCATACCTATCACAGATACGCAGTATTTT.

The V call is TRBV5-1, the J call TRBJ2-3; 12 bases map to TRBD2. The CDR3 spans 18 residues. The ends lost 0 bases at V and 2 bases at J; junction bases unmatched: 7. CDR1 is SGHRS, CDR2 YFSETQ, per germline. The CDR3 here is CASSLASGRADSTDTQYF. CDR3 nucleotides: TGCGCCAGCAGCTTGGCTAGCGGGAGGGCCGATTCCACAGATACGCAGTATTTT.

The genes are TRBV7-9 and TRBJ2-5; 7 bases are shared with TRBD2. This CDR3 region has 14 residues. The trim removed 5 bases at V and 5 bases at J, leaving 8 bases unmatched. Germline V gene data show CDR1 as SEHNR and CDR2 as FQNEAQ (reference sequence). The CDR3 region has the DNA TGTGCCAGCAGCCCCGTGGCGGGAGTGGAGACCCAGTACTTC. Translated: CASSPVAGVETQYF.

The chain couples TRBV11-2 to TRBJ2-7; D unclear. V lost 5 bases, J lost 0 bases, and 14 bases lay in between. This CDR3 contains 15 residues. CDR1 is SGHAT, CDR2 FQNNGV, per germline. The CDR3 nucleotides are TGTGCCAGCAGCCTCGCGGCAGAAGCCTCCTACGAGCAGTACTTC. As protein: CASSLAAEASYEQYF.